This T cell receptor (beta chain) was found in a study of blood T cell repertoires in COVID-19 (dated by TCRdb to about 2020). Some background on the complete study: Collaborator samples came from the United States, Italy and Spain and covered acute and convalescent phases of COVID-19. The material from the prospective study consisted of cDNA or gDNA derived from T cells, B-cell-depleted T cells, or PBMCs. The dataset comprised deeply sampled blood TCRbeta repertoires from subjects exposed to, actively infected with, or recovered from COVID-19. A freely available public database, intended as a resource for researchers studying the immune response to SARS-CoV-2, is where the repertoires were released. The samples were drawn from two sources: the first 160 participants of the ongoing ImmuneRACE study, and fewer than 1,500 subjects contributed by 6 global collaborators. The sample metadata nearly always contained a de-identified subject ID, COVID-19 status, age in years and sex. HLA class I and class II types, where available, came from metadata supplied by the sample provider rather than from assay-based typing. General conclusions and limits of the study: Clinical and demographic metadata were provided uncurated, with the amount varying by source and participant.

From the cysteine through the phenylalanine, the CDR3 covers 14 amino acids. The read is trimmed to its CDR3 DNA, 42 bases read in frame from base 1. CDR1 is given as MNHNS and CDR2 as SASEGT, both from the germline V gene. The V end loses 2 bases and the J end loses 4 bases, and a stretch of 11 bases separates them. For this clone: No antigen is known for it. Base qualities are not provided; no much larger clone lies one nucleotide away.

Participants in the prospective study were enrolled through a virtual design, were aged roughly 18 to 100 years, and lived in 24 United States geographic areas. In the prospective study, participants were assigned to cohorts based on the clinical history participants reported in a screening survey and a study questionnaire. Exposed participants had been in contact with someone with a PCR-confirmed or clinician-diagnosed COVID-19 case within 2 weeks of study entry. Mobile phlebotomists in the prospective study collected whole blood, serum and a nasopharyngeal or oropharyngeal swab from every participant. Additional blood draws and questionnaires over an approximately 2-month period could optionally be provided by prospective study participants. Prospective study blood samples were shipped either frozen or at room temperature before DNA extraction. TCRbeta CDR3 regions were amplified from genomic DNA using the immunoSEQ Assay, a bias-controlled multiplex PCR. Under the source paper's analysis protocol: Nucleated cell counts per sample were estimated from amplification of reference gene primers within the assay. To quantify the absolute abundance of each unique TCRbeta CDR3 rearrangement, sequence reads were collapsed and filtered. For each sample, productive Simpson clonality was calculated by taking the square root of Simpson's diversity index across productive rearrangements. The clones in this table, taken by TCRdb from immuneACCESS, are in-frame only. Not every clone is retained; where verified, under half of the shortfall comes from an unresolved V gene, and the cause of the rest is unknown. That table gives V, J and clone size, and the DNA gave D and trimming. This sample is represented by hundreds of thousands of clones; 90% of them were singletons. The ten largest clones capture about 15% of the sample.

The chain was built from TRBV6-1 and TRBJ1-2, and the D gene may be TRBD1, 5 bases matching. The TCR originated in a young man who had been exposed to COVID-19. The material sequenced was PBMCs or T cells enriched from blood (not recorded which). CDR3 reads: CASSERGRAYGYTF. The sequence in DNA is TGTGCCAGCAGTGAACGAGGCAGGGCCTATGGCTACACCTTC.